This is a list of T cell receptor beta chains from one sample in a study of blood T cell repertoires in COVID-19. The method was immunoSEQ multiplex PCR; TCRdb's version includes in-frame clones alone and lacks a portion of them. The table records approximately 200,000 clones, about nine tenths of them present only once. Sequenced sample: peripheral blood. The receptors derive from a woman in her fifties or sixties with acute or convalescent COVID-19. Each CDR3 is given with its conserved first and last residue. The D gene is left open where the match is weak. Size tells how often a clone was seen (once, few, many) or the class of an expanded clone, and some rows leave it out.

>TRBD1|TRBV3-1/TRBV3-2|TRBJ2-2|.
TGTGCCAGCAGCCAAATTCCGGGTGAAGGGGGCTCCGCCGGGGAGCTGTTTTTT
CASSQIPGEGGSAGELFF
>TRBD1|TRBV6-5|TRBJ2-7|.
TGTGCCAGCAGGAGACAGGGGGCCCTCTACGAGCAGTACTTC
CASRRQGALYEQYF
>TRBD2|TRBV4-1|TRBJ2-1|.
TGCGCCAGCAGCCTAATGCTTCTAGCGGGGGCTAACAGCAATGAGCAGTTCTTC
CASSLMLLAGANSNEQFF
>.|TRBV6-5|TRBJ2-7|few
TGTGCCAGCAATCCGGGACAAGTCTACGAGCAGTACTTC
CASNPGQVYEQYF
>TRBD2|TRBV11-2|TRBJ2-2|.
TGTGCCAGCAGCCGCACTAGCGGGGGGGCGAACACCGGGGAGCTGTTTTTT
CASSRTSGGANTGELFF
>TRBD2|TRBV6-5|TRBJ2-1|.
TGTGCCAGCAGTTACTCCCCTAGCGGGAGCCATGAGCAGTTCTTC
CASSYSPSGSHEQFF
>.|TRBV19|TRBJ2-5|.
TGTGCAACGTCCAGGGGCCTCGGCGAGACCCAGTACTTC
CATSRGLGETQYF
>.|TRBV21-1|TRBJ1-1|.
TGTGCCAGCAGCAAACGGGGACAGGGGTTGAACACTGAAGCTTTCTTT
CASSKRGQGLNTEAFF
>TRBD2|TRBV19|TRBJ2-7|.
TGTGCCACTACACCGGGACTAGCGGGAGGCTTGGGGGACGAGCAGTACTTC
CATTPGLAGGLGDEQYF
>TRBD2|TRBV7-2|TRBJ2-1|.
TGTGCCAGCAGCCCAGGACTAGCGGGAGGCAATGAGCAGTTCTTC
CASSPGLAGGNEQFF
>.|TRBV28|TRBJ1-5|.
TGTGCCAGCAGTTCGGACATTCGCAATCAGCCCCAGCATTTT
CASSSDIRNQPQHF
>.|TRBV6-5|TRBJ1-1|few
TGTGCCAGCACCGGGGGGCAATTGAACACTGAAGCTTTCTTT
CASTGGQLNTEAFF
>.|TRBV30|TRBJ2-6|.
TGTGCCTGGGTCCTTCAGGGTGTCAACGTCCTGACTTTC
CAWVLQGVNVLTF
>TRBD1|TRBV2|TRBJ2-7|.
TGTGCCAGCGGGACAGGGGTAATTTCTTGGCAGTACTTC
CASGTGVISWQYF
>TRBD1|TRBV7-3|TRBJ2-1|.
TGTGCCAGCAGCTTGCGACCGGGACAGGTAACCAATGAGCAGTTCTTC
CASSLRPGQVTNEQFF
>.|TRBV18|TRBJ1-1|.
TGTGCCAGCTCGTCCTACACTGAAGCTTTCTTT
CASSSYTEAFF
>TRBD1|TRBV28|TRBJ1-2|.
TGTGCCAGCAGACAGGGGCGGGGCTATGGCTACACCTTC
CASRQGRGYGYTF
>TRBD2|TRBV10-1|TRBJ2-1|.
TGCGCCAGCAGTGAGAGAAAGACTAGCCGTTACAATGAGCAGTTCTTC
CASSERKTSRYNEQFF
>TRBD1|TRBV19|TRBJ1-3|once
TGTGCCAGTAGTATTTGGCAGGGGGCATCTGGAAACACCATATATTTT
CASSIWQGASGNTIYF
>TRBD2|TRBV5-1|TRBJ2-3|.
TGCGCCAGCAGCTTGGTACTAGCGGTGGGAGATACGCAGTATTTT
CASSLVLAVGDTQYF
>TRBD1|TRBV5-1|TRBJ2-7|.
TGCGCCAGCAGCTCGGGACAGGGGATCCCCTACGAGCAGTACTTC
CASSSGQGIPYEQYF
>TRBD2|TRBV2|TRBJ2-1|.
TGTGCCAGCAGTGATGGCCGCGGGGGAACTAACAATGAGCAGTTCTTC
CASSDGRGGTNNEQFF
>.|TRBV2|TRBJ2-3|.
TGTGCCAGCAGTGACGGCGACTCACTCATCACAGATACGCAGTATTTT
CASSDGDSLITDTQYF
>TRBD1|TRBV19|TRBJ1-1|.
TGTGCCAGTAGTACCACAGGGGGCGCCGACACTGAAGCTTTCTTT
CASSTTGGADTEAFF
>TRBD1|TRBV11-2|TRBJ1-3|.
TGTGCCAGCAGTTCATATAAGGGGGACAGGGTGAAAGGAAACACCATATATTTT
CASSSYKGDRVKGNTIYF
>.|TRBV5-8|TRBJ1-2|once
TGTGCCAGCAGCTGGCCCGAGACAGGCCGCTATGGCTACACCTTC
CASSWPETGRYGYTF
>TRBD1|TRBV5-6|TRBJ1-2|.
TGTGCCAGCAGCTTGTGGGGAAGGGGACAGAACTATGGCTACACCTTC
CASSLWGRGQNYGYTF
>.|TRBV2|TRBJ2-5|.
TGTGCCAGCTTGGAAGGGGGGGGCCGAGAGACCCAGTACTTC
CASLEGGGRETQYF
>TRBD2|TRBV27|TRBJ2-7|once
TGTGCCAGCAGTTTCGGTCTAGCGGCCTACGAGCAGTACTTC
CASSFGLAAYEQYF
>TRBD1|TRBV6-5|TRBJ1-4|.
TGTGCCAGCAGTAAGGGACAGGGTAATGAAAAACTGTTTTTT
CASSKGQGNEKLFF
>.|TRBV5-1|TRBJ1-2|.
TGCGCCAGCACCGGGGCGGGGTACTCTGGCTACACCTTC
CASTGAGYSGYTF
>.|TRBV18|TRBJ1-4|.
TGTGCCAGCTCACCACTTGCAGATGAAAAACTGTTTTTT
CASSPLADEKLFF
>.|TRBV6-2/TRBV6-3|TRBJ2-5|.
TGTGCCAGCAGCCCTCGGGAGACCCAGTACTTC
CASSPRETQYF
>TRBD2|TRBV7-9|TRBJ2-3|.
TGTGCCAGCAGCTTAAGTCGACTAGCGGAGATCACAGATACGCAGTATTTT
CASSLSRLAEITDTQYF
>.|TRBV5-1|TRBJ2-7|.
TGCGCCAGCAGGGACAACTCCTACGAGCAGTACTTC
CASRDNSYEQYF
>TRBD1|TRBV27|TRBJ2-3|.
TGTGCCAGCAGTTTATTCCATGGGCCCGCCCCGGGACAGGGTGCAGATACGCAGTATTTT
CASSLFHGPAPGQGADTQYF
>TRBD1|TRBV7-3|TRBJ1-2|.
TGTGCCAGCAGCTCCGGGACAGGGATCACCAGTGGCTACACCTTC
CASSSGTGITSGYTF
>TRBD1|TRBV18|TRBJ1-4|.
TGTGCCAGCTCACCAATGGGACAGGGCTTAGAAAAACTGTTTTTT
CASSPMGQGLEKLFF
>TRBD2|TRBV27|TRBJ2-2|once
TGTGCCAGTTCGTTAGAACTCCTATTCGGACTAGCGGGGGGTGCGAACACCGGGGAGCTGTTTTTT
CASSLELLFGLAGGANTGELFF
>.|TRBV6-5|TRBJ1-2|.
TGTGCCACCAACTCGGACATTGGCTACACCTTC
CATNSDIGYTF
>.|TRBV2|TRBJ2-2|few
TGTGCCAGCAGAATTTCGCAGGGGAACACCGGGGAGCTGTTTTTT
CASRISQGNTGELFF